This T cell receptor beta chain was found in a study of T-cell memory formation after mild COVID-19 (dated by TCRdb to 2020 to 2023). About the study as a whole: TCR sequence clusters from the two donors were largely donor specific. Longitudinal TCRalpha and TCRbeta repertoire sequencing tracked T-cell clones expanding and contracting after mild COVID-19 in two donors. Two young, previously healthy adult volunteers, one female and one male, were included in the cohort. Broad study findings and their caveats: Some responding clones were detected in pre-infection memory, suggesting pre-existing cross-reactive memory T cells joined the SARS-CoV-2 response. SARS-CoV-2 specificity was not confirmed for the second-wave clones peaking on day 37. Contracting CD4+ clones were found mainly in CM and EM memory subsets, while CD8+ clones were enriched in EMRA. Clones contracting from day 15 to 85 had balanced CD4/CD8 phenotypes, while a second wave expanding from day 15 to 37 was biased towards CD4+. The study included only a couple of mild cases, and larger cohorts that include severe cases with pre-infection samples were judged to be necessary.

The V end loses 0 bases and the J end loses 2 bases, and a stretch of 2 bases separates them. The germline V gene (reference sequence) gives CDR1 as MNHNY and CDR2 as SVGAGI. Its CDR3 holds 13 amino acids, cysteine through phenylalanine. CDR3 DNA is the only sequence kept; it has 39 bases, read in frame from the first base. This clonotype was recorded at least ten times. Its antigen is currently not known. The input lacks base qualities; no much larger clone sits a single base away. The instrument given in TCRdb is Illumina NovaSeq 6000. Using 5'RACE with constant-segment primers, TCRalpha and TCRbeta cDNA libraries were constructed, with sample barcodes and unique molecular identifiers added in the process. Trizol reagent was used to extract RNA from every sample. Amplification of the libraries took two PCR steps, and the second step added a second sample barcode plus Illumina TruSeq adapters. Sequencing of the libraries was done on an Illumina NovaSeq, producing 2 x 150 bp paired-end reads. The original pipeline was this. Reads were demultiplexed and collapsed into UMI-guided consensus sequences with migec v1.2.7. Using mixcr v2.1.11, UMI consensuses were aligned to TRA and TRB V and J templates and then assembled into clonotypes. Expanded or contracted clonotypes were those called significant by both edgeR and NoisET, with noise models trained on biological replicates. For edgeR calls, the thresholds were a false discovery rate-adjusted p below 0.01 and a log2 fold-change of 1. As an exploratory analysis of dynamics, max-normalized trajectories of the 1000 most abundant clonotypes were examined by PCA with hierarchical clustering. Separately sequenced CD4+ and CD8+ repertoires were used to assign a CD4 or CD8 phenotype to each responding clone. TCRdb applied fastp at Q25 and MiXCR to the public reads, then kept only in-frame beta chains. Duplicate CDR3 protein sequences are folded into a single record with the most common DNA and genes. TCRdb, not the original authors, processed these V and J calls. In this sample the table shows fewer than 90,000 distinct CDR3 sequences, 9.5% to 15% of which occur a single time. The top ten clonotypes cover 41% of the sample.

Ficoll-Paque density gradient centrifugation was the method used to isolate PBMCs. The sequence was obtained from a man between 18 and 29 years old who had mild COVID-19 (a few samples of this study predate the infection). The sample titles of this study are shuffled in the database, so cell type and time point are left out; the donor was told from shared clones. The rearrangement combines TRBV6-6 with TRBJ2-1, with no confident D gene call. The sequencing sample was made of PBMCs or a T cell subset sorted from them (not recorded which). For the CDR3, the sequence is CASSYSTYNEQFF. The sequenced DNA is TGTGCCAGCAGTTACTCGACCTACAATGAGCAGTTCTTC.